These 8 T cell receptor beta chains came from one sample sequenced in a study of cytotoxic CD8 clonotypes in ibrutinib-treated CLL. This table comes from immunoSEQ multiplex PCR, and its TCRdb copy is limited to in-frame clones, with some not included. The table shows under 35,000 clones, with more than 65% occurring only once. Specimen: PBMCs, collected after 24 months of ibrutinib treatment. Every receptor here comes from a human donor with chronic lymphocytic leukemia.

This chain joins TRBV27 and TRBJ2-7; 10 nucleotides agree with TRBD1. Trimming at V came to 7 bases and at J to 1 base, leaving 7 bases not matched to a gene. CDR1 and CDR2 (germline): MNHEY, SMNVEV (reference sequence). The CDR3 consists of 15 residues. The CDR3 DNA sequence: TGTGCCAGCAAGCCGACAGGGGGCAAATCCTACGAGCAGTACTTC. Amino acids: CASKPTGGKSYEQYF.

The chain is built from TRBV5-4 and TRBJ2-3, with 8 bases identical to TRBD2. Trimming took 2 bases from V and 7 from J; bases not matched to a gene: 9. The germline CDR1 and CDR2 sequences are SGHNT and YYREEE (reference sequence). CDR3 size: 15 residues. The CDR3, as DNA: TGTGCCAGCAGCTTAGCGGGGGAGGCAGTGTATACGCAGTATTTT. Protein sequence: CASSLAGEAVYTQYF.

The genes are TRBV6-5 and TRBJ2-5, with 7 bases matching TRBD2. The V gene's germline CDR1 is MNHEY and CDR2 SVGAGI. The junction had 10 bases not matched to a gene; V was cut back by 4 bases and J by 2 bases. This CDR3 comprises 16 residues. The DNA of the CDR3 is TGTGCCAGCAGTTCCCTCTGGGGTAGCGGGCAAGAGACCCAGTACTTC. Protein product: CASSSLWGSGQETQYF.

This clone has only one observation. The genes are TRBV30 and TRBJ1-6, with D possibly being TRBD1 (5 bases). Germline V gene lookup returns CDR1 GTSNPN and CDR2 SVGIG (reference sequence). Trimming removed 4 bases from V and 9 bases from J, with 10 bases in between. CDR3 size: 12 residues. CDR3: CAWTRGGSPLHF. In nucleotides, the CDR3 is TGTGCCTGGACCCGGGGGGGTTCACCCCTCCACTTT. Complete variable domain (other parts from reference TRBV30 and TRBJ1-6): SQTIHQWPATLVQPVGSPLSLECTVEGTSNPNLYWYRQAAGRGLQLLFYSVGIGQISSEVPQNLSASRPQDRQFILSSKKLLLSDSGFYLCAWTRGGSPLHFGNGTRLTVT.

This clone was seen a handful of times. The rearrangement uses TRBV15 and TRBJ2-4, with 7 nucleotides matching TRBD2. Germline CDR1 reads LNHNV; CDR2 reads YYDKDF (reference sequence). CDR3 length equals 15 residues. J gave up 2 bases and V 5 bases, and 6 bases lay outside the gene matches. The CDR3 DNA sequence: TGTGCCACCAGCGGGAGGGAGGGGACCAAAAACATTCAGTACTTC. It codes for CATSGREGTKNIQYF.

This chain joins TRBV12-5 and TRBJ2-7, with 9 bases lining up with TRBD1. The CDR3 sequence is 16 residues long. The V gene end was trimmed by 5 bases and the J gene end by 3 bases; junction bases not matched to a gene: 11. Germline V gene lookup returns CDR1 LGHNT and CDR2 FRNRAP. The CDR3 sequence is CASGPTWTGVVYEQYF. The CDR3 bases are TGTGCTAGTGGTCCGACATGGACAGGGGTCGTCTACGAGCAGTACTTC.

The V call is TRBV2, the J call TRBJ2-2; the match to TRBD1 covers 9 bases. V lost 6 bases, J lost 1 base, and 12 bases stayed unmatched. The CDR3 is 18 amino acids. Germline V CDR1 and CDR2: SNHLY, FYNNEI. The CDR3 sequence: CASRAQRWGQGNTGELFF. The CDR3 region has the DNA TGTGCCAGCAGGGCCCAAAGGTGGGGACAGGGGAACACCGGGGAGCTGTTTTTT.

The rearrangement links TRBV19 to TRBJ2-7, with 7 bases aligning to TRBD1. In germline, CDR1 is LNHDA, CDR2 SQIVND (reference sequence). The J segment lost 2 bases and the V segment lost 1 base, leaving 2 bases of the junction unmatched. The CDR3 has 14 amino acids. The chain's CDR3 is CASSIGQGAYEQYF. The CDR3 nucleotides are TGTGCCAGTAGTATAGGCCAGGGGGCCTACGAGCAGTACTTC.